This is a list of T cell receptor beta chains from one sample in a study of T cells in Graves' hyperthyroidism and ophthalmopathy. A single record per CDR3 protein comes from TCRdb applying MiXCR to the multiplex PCR reads. The sample has about 760,000 distinct CDR3 sequences, roughly 32% seen once; the top ten hold around a third. What was sequenced was blood. The receptors shown here come from a woman aged 40 to 50 with Graves' hyperthyroidism. The CDR3 runs from the conserved cysteine through the conserved F or W. The D gene is left open where the match is weak. Only some rows state a clone size, as once, few, many or a class for expanded clones.

J: TRBJ2-7; V: TRBV20-1; size: -; D: TRBD2; CDR3: CSALIAGKTYEQYF; DNA: TGCAGTGCTCTCATAGCGGGGAAAACCTACGAGCAGTACTTC
J: TRBJ1-2; V: TRBV12-3/TRBV12-4; size: -; D: -; CDR3: CASSLYFGSWGNYGYTF; DNA: TGTGCCAGCAGTTTATACTTCGGGAGCTGGGGGAACTATGGCTACACCTTC
J: TRBJ1-1; V: TRBV20-1; size: -; D: TRBD1; CDR3: CSATDRVNTEAFF; DNA: TGCAGTGCTACGGACAGGGTTAACACTGAAGCTTTCTTT
J: TRBJ1-1; V: TRBV28; size: -; D: -; CDR3: CASSSLLGGNTEAFF; DNA: TGTGCCAGCAGTTCTCTACTAGGGGGGAACACTGAAGCTTTCTTT
J: TRBJ1-1; V: TRBV25-1; size: -; D: TRBD1; CDR3: CASSESVAGGNTEAFF; DNA: TGTGCCAGCAGTGAATCTGTCGCAGGGGGCAACACTGAAGCTTTCTTT
J: TRBJ1-2; V: TRBV25-1; size: many; D: -; CDR3: CASSEPLGYGYTF; DNA: TGTGCCAGCAGTGAACCCCTTGGCTATGGCTACACCTTC
J: TRBJ2-5; V: TRBV24-1; size: -; D: -; CDR3: CATSAPQGPRETQYF; DNA: TGTGCCACCAGTGCTCCTCAGGGACCGAGAGAGACCCAGTACTTC
J: TRBJ2-5; V: TRBV5-8; size: many; D: -; CDR3: CASSFFPGQTSTQYF; DNA: TGTGCCAGCAGCTTCTTCCCCGGACAGACATCGACCCAGTACTTC
J: TRBJ2-7; V: TRBV7-2; size: -; D: -; CDR3: CASSYSIEQYF; DNA: TGTGCCAGCAGTTACTCCATCGAGCAGTACTTC
J: TRBJ1-1; V: TRBV14; size: few; D: -; CDR3: CASSFRAGVEAFF; DNA: TGTGCCAGCAGTTTTCGTGCAGGGGTTGAAGCTTTCTTT
J: TRBJ2-7; V: TRBV10-2; size: many; D: TRBD1; CDR3: CASPRDREGEQYF; DNA: TGCGCCAGTCCTAGGGACAGGGAGGGCGAGCAGTACTTC
J: TRBJ2-5; V: TRBV7-9; size: many; D: TRBD1; CDR3: CASSYDRGHQETQYF; DNA: TGTGCCAGCAGCTACGACAGGGGGCACCAAGAGACCCAGTACTTC
J: TRBJ2-2; V: TRBV12-3/TRBV12-4; size: -; D: -; CDR3: CASSFRGAETGELFF; DNA: TGTGCCAGCAGTTTTAGGGGGGCGGAAACCGGGGAGCTGTTTTTT
J: TRBJ2-7; V: TRBV25-1; size: many; D: -; CDR3: CASSENDRGYEQYF; DNA: TGTGCCAGCAGTGAAAATGACCGGGGCTACGAGCAGTACTTC
J: TRBJ2-5; V: TRBV6-2/TRBV6-3; size: few; D: TRBD2; CDR3: CASSERTSPSFRETQYF; DNA: TGTGCCAGCAGTGAGAGGACTAGCCCTTCCTTCCGGGAGACCCAGTACTTC
J: TRBJ1-5; V: TRBV2; size: many; D: TRBD1; CDR3: CASSERGDRGGQPQHF; DNA: TGTGCCAGCAGTGAGAGGGGGGACAGGGGAGGGCAGCCCCAGCATTTT
J: TRBJ2-5; V: TRBV6-6; size: few; D: -; CDR3: CASSWGGYRGQGQETQYF; DNA: TGTGCCAGCAGCTGGGGGGGGTACCGAGGACAGGGCCAAGAGACCCAGTACTTC
J: TRBJ1-2; V: TRBV12-3/TRBV12-4; size: -; D: -; CDR3: CASSFRRSTTIYGYTF; DNA: TGTGCCAGCAGTTTTAGGCGCTCCACTACGATCTATGGCTACACCTTC
J: TRBJ2-2; V: TRBV10-3; size: -; D: -; CDR3: CASSFIPSPLMTGELFF; DNA: TGTGCCAGCAGTTTCATCCCTAGCCCCCTTATGACCGGGGAGCTGTTTTTT
J: TRBJ2-5; V: TRBV10-3; size: -; D: TRBD1; CDR3: CASSWDRGSETQYF; DNA: TGTGCCAGCAGTTGGGACAGGGGATCAGAGACCCAGTACTTC
J: TRBJ2-5; V: TRBV6-4; size: few; D: TRBD1; CDR3: CATRDSQETQYF; DNA: TGTGCCACACGGGACAGCCAAGAGACCCAGTACTTC
J: TRBJ2-1; V: TRBV20-1; size: few; D: -; CDR3: CSAASGIQNNEQFF; DNA: TGCAGTGCTGCTTCCGGGATCCAAAACAATGAGCAGTTCTTC
J: TRBJ1-5; V: TRBV10-2; size: many; D: TRBD1; CDR3: CASSPGQGIWPQHF; DNA: TGCGCCAGCAGTCCGGGACAGGGGATTTGGCCCCAGCATTTT
J: TRBJ2-5; V: TRBV7-8; size: many; D: -; CDR3: CASSSMGTQYF; DNA: TGTGCCAGCAGCTCGATGGGGACCCAGTACTTC
J: TRBJ1-4; V: TRBV24-1; size: many; D: -; CDR3: CATSDRREEKLFF; DNA: TGTGCCACCAGTGACCGTCGGGAGGAAAAACTGTTTTTT
J: TRBJ2-2; V: TRBV29-1; size: few; D: -; CDR3: CSVGTPGDTGELFF; DNA: TGCAGCGTTGGTACTCCGGGGGACACCGGGGAGCTGTTTTTT
J: TRBJ1-2; V: TRBV29-1; size: many; D: -; CDR3: CSVEKGSGVPDYGYTF; DNA: TGCAGCGTTGAAAAGGGGTCCGGGGTGCCTGACTATGGCTACACCTTC
J: TRBJ2-1; V: TRBV25-1; size: few; D: TRBD1; CDR3: CASSDFGQGFNEQFF; DNA: TGTGCCAGCAGTGACTTCGGACAGGGGTTTAATGAGCAGTTCTTC
J: TRBJ1-6; V: TRBV27; size: -; D: -; CDR3: CASSLSCAGGSPLHF; DNA: TGTGCCAGCAGTTTATCGTGCGCGGGCGGTTCACCCCTCCACTTT
J: TRBJ1-4; V: TRBV19; size: many; D: -; CDR3: CASSITSTNEKLFF; DNA: TGTGCCAGTAGTATCACCTCAACTAATGAAAAACTGTTTTTT